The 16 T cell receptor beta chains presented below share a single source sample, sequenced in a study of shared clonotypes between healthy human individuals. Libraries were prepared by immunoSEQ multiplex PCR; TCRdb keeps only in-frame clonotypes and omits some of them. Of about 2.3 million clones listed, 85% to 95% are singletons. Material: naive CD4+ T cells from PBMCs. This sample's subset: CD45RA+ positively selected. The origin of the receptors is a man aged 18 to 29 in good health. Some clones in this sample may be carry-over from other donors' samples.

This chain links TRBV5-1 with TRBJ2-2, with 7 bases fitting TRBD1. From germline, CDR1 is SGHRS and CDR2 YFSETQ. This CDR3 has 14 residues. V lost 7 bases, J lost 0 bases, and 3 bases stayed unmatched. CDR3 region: CASRQGSNTGELFF. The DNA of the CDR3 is TGCGCCAGCCGACAGGGATCGAACACCGGGGAGCTGTTTTTT.

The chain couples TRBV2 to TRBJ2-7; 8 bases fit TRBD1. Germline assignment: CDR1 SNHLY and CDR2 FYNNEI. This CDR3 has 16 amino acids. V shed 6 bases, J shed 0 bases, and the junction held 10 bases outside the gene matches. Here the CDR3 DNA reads TGTGCCAGCAGCGCATCTACAGGGGGACCCTCCTACGAGCAGTACTTC. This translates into CASSASTGGPSYEQYF.

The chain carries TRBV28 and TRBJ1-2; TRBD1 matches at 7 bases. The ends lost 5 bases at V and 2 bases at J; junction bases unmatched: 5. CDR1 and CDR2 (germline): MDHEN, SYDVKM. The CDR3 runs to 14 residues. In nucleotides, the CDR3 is TGTGCCAGCAGTGGGTTGACAGGGAACTATGGCTACACCTTC. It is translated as CASSGLTGNYGYTF.

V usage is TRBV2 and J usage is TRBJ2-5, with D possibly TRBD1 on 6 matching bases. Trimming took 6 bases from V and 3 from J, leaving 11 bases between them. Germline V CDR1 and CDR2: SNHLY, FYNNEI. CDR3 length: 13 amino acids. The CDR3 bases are TGTGCCAGCAGGAGGGACACGGAAGAGACCCAGTACTTC. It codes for CASRRDTEETQYF.

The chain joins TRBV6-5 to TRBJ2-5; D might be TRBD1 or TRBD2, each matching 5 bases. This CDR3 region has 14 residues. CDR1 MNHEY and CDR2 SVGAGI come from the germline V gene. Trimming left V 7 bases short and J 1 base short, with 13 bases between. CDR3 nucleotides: TGTGCCAGCACCAAACCTGGGGGCCAAGAGACCCAGTACTTC. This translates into CASTKPGGQETQYF.

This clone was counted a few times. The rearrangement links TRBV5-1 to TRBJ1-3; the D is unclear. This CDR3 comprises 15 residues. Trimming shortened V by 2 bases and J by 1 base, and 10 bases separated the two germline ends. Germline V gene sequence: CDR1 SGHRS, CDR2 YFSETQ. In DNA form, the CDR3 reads TGCGCCAGCAGCTTCAACGGGGAATCTGGAAACACCATATATTTT. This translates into CASSFNGESGNTIYF.

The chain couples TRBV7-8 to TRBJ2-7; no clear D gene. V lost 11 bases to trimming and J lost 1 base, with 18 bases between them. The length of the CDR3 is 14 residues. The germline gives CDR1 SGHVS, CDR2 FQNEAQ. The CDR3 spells CASARSVVSYEQYF. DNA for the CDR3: TGTGCCTCAGCTCGAAGTGTAGTTTCCTACGAGCAGTACTTC. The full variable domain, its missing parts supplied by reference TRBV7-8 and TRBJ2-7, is GAGVSQSPRYKVAKRGQDVALRCDPISGHVSLFWYQQALGQGPEFLTYFQNEAQLDKSGLPSDRFFAERPEGSVSTLKIQRTQQEDSAVYLCASARSVVSYEQYFGPGTRLTVT.

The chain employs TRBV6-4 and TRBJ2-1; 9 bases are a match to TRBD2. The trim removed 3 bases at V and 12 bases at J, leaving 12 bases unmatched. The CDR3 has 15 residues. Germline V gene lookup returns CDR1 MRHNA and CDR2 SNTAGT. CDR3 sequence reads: CASSEAGGLISRQFF. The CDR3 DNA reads TGTGCCAGCAGTGAAGCGGGAGGTCTAATCTCTCGGCAGTTCTTC.

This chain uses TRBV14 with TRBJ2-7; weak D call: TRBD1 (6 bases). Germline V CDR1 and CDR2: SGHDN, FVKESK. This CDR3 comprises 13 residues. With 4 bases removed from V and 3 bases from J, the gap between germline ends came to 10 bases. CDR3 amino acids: CASSPRGGYEQYF. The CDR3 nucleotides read TGTGCCAGCAGCCCTCGAGGGGGCTACGAGCAGTACTTC.

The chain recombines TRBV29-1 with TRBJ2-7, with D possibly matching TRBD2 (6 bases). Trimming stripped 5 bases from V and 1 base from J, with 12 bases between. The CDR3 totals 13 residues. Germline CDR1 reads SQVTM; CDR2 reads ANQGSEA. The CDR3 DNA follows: TGCAGCGTTTCACTAGCTTTGTCCTACGAGCAGTACTTC. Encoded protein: CSVSLALSYEQYF.

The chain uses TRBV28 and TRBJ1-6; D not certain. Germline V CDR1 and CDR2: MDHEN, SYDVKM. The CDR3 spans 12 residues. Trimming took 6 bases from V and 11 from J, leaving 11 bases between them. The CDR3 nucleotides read TGTGCCAGCAGCTCGTGGCCCCCACCCCTCCACTTT. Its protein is CASSSWPPPLHF.

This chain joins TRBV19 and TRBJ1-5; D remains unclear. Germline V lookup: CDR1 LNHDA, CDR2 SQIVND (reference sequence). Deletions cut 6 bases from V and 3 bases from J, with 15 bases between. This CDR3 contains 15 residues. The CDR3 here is CASSFGSGNNQPQHF. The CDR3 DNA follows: TGTGCCAGTAGCTTCGGGAGCGGGAACAATCAGCCCCAGCATTTT.

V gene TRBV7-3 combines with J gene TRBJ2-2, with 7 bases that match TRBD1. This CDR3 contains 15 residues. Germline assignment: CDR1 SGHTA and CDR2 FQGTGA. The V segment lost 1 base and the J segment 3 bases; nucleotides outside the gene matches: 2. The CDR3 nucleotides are TGTGCCAGCAGCTTAAACAGGGGATACACCGGGGAGCTGTTTTTT. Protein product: CASSLNRGYTGELFF.

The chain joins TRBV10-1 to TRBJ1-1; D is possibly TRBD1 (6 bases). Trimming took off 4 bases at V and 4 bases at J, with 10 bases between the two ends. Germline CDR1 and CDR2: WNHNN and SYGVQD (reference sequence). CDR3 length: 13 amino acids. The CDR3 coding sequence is TGCGCCAGCAGTGCAGGGGTCGGCACTGAAGCTTTCTTT. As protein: CASSAGVGTEAFF.

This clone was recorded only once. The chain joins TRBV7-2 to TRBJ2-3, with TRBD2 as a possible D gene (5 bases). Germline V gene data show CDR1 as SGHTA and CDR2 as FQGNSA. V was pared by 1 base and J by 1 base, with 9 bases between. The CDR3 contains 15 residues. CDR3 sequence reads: CASSLVRAGTDTQYF. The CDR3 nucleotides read TGTGCCAGCAGCTTAGTCCGAGCGGGCACAGATACGCAGTATTTT.

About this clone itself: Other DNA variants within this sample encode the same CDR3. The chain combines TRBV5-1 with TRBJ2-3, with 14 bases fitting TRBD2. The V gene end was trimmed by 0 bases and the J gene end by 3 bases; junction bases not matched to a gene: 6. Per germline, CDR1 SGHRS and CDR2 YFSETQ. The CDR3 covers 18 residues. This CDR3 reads CASSLGGLAGGGTDTQYF. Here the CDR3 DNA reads TGCGCCAGCAGCTTGGGCGGACTAGCGGGAGGTGGGACAGATACGCAGTATTTT.